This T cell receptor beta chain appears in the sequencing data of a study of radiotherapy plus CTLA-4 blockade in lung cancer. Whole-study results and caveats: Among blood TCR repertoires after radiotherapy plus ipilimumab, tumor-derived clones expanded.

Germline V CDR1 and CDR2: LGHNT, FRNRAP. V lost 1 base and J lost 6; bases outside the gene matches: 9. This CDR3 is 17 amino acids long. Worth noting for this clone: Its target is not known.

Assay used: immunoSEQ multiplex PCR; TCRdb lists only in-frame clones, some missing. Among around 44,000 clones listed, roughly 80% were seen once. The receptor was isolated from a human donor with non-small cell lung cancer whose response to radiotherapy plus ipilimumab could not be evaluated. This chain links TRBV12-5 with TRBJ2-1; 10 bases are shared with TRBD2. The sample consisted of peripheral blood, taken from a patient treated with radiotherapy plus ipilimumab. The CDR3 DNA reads TGTGCTAGTGGTTTGGGAACAGCGGGAGGGCCGATCAATGAGCAGTTCTTC. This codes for CASGLGTAGGPINEQFF. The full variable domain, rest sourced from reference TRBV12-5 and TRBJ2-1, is DARVTQTPRHKVTEMGQEVTMRCQPILGHNTVFWYRQTMMQGLELLAYFRNRAPLDDSGMPKDRFSAEMPDATLATLKIQPSEPRDSAVYFCASGLGTAGGPINEQFFGPGTRLTVL.